These 19 T cell receptor beta chains came from one sample sequenced in a study of blood T cell repertoires in COVID-19. Assay: immunoSEQ multiplex PCR; the TCRdb copy retains only in-frame clones and omits some. The sample records approximately 480,000 clones, approximately 86% being singletons. Sequenced sample: PBMCs or T cells enriched from blood (not recorded which). These receptors were taken from a woman under 30 who had recovered from COVID-19.

J is TRBJ1-6 and V is TRBV2; TRBD1 agrees at 7 bases. There are 13 residues in the CDR3. The germline CDR1 and CDR2 sequences are SNHLY and FYNNEI. Trimming cost V 7 bases and J 7 bases; bases outside gene matches: 4. The CDR3: CASTDRTNSPLHF. In nucleotides, the CDR3 is TGTGCCAGCACGGACAGGACGAATTCACCCCTCCACTTT.

The rearrangement uses TRBV12-3 or TRBV12-4 and TRBJ2-2; D is unclear. Trimming removed 10 bases at V and 4 bases at J, with 10 bases between. CDR3 length: 12 amino acids. CDR3 sequence (DNA): TGTGCCACCCCCTCCGGCACCGGGGAGCTGTTTTTT. Protein: CATPSGTGELFF.

Concerning this clone itself: This CDR3 is also generated by other DNA sequences in the sample. This chain uses TRBV6-5 with TRBJ1-2; 7 positions match TRBD1. This CDR3 is built from 12 residues. Germline CDR1 reads MNHEY; CDR2 reads SVGAGI. Germline trimming cut 6 bases from V and 5 bases from J; bases unmatched to any gene: 3. The CDR3 DNA follows: TGTGCCAGCAGCTCACAGGGGTATGGCTACACCTTC. It is translated as CASSSQGYGYTF.

The CDR3 reads CASSPQSSGRTDTQYF. Here the CDR3 DNA reads TGCGCCAGCAGCCCTCAATCTAGCGGTCGCACAGATACGCAGTATTTT. The gene calls are TRBV4-1 and TRBJ2-3; 7 bases are shared with TRBD2. This CDR3 is built from 16 residues. Germline V gives CDR1 MGHRA, CDR2 YSYEKL. Germline trimming cut 4 bases from V and 1 base from J; bases unmatched to any gene: 8.

The gene calls are TRBV2 and TRBJ2-3, with TRBD2 as a possible D gene (6 bases). Trimming took 5 bases from V and 0 from J, leaving 12 bases between them. The CDR3 runs to 15 residues. Germline-derived CDR1 and CDR2 are SNHLY and FYNNEI. This CDR3 reads CASSRLGTSTDTQYF. CDR3 sequence (DNA): TGTGCCAGCAGTCGACTAGGGACGAGCACAGATACGCAGTATTTT.

The chain carries TRBV10-2 and TRBJ1-2, with unresolved D. The germline CDR1 and CDR2 sequences are WSHSY and SAAADI. CDR3 length: 15 amino acids. V gave up 6 bases and J gave up 0 bases, with 14 bases separating them. The CDR3 region has the DNA TGCGCCAGCAGCGCCCCTGCGGAGGCTAACTATGGCTACACCTTC. It translates to CASSAPAEANYGYTF.

This clone was counted at least ten times. CDR3 in DNA: TGTGCCAGCAGCTTACAGGGGGATGAGTACGAGCAGTACTTC. Amino acids: CASSLQGDEYEQYF. V gene TRBV7-2 combines with J gene TRBJ2-7; 7 bases fit TRBD1. Per germline, CDR1 SGHTA and CDR2 FQGNSA. V lost 2 bases, J lost 4 bases, and 5 bases stayed unmatched. The CDR3 has 14 amino acids.

The V and J genes are TRBV4-1 and TRBJ2-7; 8 positions match TRBD2. V gave up 0 bases and J gave up 5 bases; unmatched junction bases: 9. CDR1 and CDR2 (germline): MGHRA, YSYEKL. This CDR3 region has 16 residues. CDR3 in amino acids: CASSQDSGGGPNEQYF. The DNA for the CDR3 is TGCGCCAGCAGCCAAGATAGCGGCGGGGGGCCAAACGAGCAGTACTTC.

This chain links TRBV2 with TRBJ2-6; D possibly corresponds to TRBD1 (7 bases). This CDR3 comprises 15 residues. The V gene's germline CDR1 is SNHLY and CDR2 FYNNEI. V gave up 6 bases and J gave up 2 bases, with 11 bases separating them. The CDR3 nucleotides read TGTGCCAGCAGCCGCAGGGGGGCTGGGGCCAACGTCCTGACTTTC. It yields the protein CASSRRGAGANVLTF. The complete variable domain, with remaining parts taken from reference TRBV2 and TRBJ2-6, reads EPEVTQTPSHQVTQMGQEVILRCVPISNHLYFYWYRQILGQKVEFLVSFYNNEISEKSEIFDDQFSVERPDGSNFTLKIRSTKLEDSAMYFCASSRRGAGANVLTFGAGSRLTVL.

CDR3 in DNA: TGCGCCAGCAGCTCAGGGTCAGAGGAGCAGTACTTC. This gives the protein CASSSGSEEQYF. The rearrangement links TRBV5-1 to TRBJ2-7; D is perhaps TRBD1 (5 bases). Trimming shortened V by 3 bases and J by 7 bases, and 11 bases separated the two germline ends. The CDR3 loop spans 12 amino acids. The germline V gene encodes CDR1 SGHRS and CDR2 YFSETQ.

This clone was recorded only once. The chain couples TRBV18 to TRBJ1-4, with D unclear. The V end was cut by 6 bases, the J end by 3 bases, with 8 bases between. Germline V gene lookup returns CDR1 KGHSH and CDR2 LQKENI. The CDR3 runs 13 residues. The CDR3 DNA reads TGTGCCAGCTCTCGGGGTCCTAATGAAAAACTGTTTTTT. This sequence encodes CASSRGPNEKLFF.

This chain uses TRBV23-1 with TRBJ2-7, with a tentative D call TRBD1 (5 bases). TRBV23-1 is designated an ORF whose function remains uncertain. The CDR3 has 13 amino acids. The germline V and J ends were trimmed by 0 bases and 2 bases, with 5 bases remaining between them. The CDR3 coding sequence is TGCGCCAGCAGTCAATCGGACACCTACGAGCAGTACTTC. Translation: CASSQSDTYEQYF.

V gene TRBV25-1 combines with J gene TRBJ1-5; D gene ambiguous. V lost 2 bases to trimming and J lost 5 bases, with 7 bases between them. This CDR3 has 13 amino acids. Per the germline V gene, CDR1 is MGHDK and CDR2 is SYGVNS. The CDR3 loop is CASSEVGDQPQHF. CDR3 bases: TGTGCCAGCAGTGAAGTGGGCGATCAGCCCCAGCATTTT.

CDR3 bases: TGTGCCAGCAGTTCCAGTAACTATGGCTACACCTTC. It encodes CASSSSNYGYTF. The chain couples TRBV12-3 or TRBV12-4 to TRBJ1-2; D is ambiguous. Trimming took off 4 bases at V and 1 base at J, with 4 bases between the two ends. The CDR3 covers 12 residues.

This chain joins TRBV27 and TRBJ1-2; possible D gene TRBD1, 6 bases. Trimming took off 6 bases at V and 7 bases at J, with 15 bases between the two ends. The CDR3 runs to 13 residues. CDR1 and CDR2 from the germline V gene are MNHEY and SMNVEV (reference sequence). The CDR3: CASSLGGGRGYTF. The CDR3 DNA reads TGTGCCAGCAGCCTAGGGGGGGGCCGTGGCTACACCTTC.

The chain uses TRBV10-3 and TRBJ2-7, with 8 bases lining up with TRBD2. Per the germline V gene, CDR1 is ENHRY and CDR2 is SYGVKD. There are 14 residues in the CDR3. J gave up 9 bases and V 2 bases, and 9 bases lay outside the gene matches. The CDR3 loop reads CAISETGGVRGQYF. In nucleotides, the CDR3 is TGTGCCATCAGTGAGACCGGGGGGGTGAGGGGGCAGTACTTC.

This chain joins TRBV28 and TRBJ1-3, with 7 bases lining up with TRBD1. With 4 bases clipped from V and 3 bases from J, the junction kept 9 bases outside the gene matches. Germline CDR1 reads MDHEN; CDR2 reads SYDVKM. The CDR3 consists of 16 residues. The chain's CDR3 is CASSSHRGMFGNTIYF. CDR3 DNA: TGTGCCAGCAGTTCCCACAGGGGTATGTTTGGAAACACCATATATTTT.

The chain couples TRBV30 to TRBJ1-5; D possibly corresponds to TRBD1 (5 bases). The ends were cut back, 2 bases at V and 5 bases at J, with 10 bases in the middle. This CDR3 region has 13 residues. In germline, CDR1 is GTSNPN, CDR2 SVGIG (reference sequence). CDR3: CAWSRTSDQPQHF. CDR3 sequence (DNA): TGTGCCTGGAGTCGGACATCAGATCAGCCCCAGCATTTT.

The J gene is TRBJ1-2, the V gene TRBV6-5, with D unresolved. The germline V gene has CDR1 MNHEY and CDR2 SVGAGI. V was trimmed by 5 bases and J by 2 bases, leaving 9 bases between them. This CDR3 region has 13 residues. Here the CDR3 reads CASSPTPNYGYTF. The DNA of the CDR3 is TGTGCCAGCAGTCCTACCCCAAACTATGGCTACACCTTC.